This TCR beta chain was captured in a study of cytomegalovirus exposure and HLA in healthy donors. TCRdb's table, derived via immunoSEQ multiplex PCR, lists solely in-frame clones and lacks some. The table has about 150,000 clones, roughly 87% seen once. With respect to this clone: Its specificity is not known.

In germline, CDR1 is MNHNS, CDR2 SASEGT. Deletions cut 3 bases from V and 0 bases from J, with 9 bases between. CDR3 length: 15 residues. General observations from the study: The tendency of first-cohort TCR clusters to co-occur in the 110 or so validation repertoires emerged from a later analysis.

The sample was PBMCs. The TCR comes from a man in his late teens or twenties in good health and CMV-seropositive. J is TRBJ2-1 and V is TRBV6-1; D perhaps matches TRBD2 (5 bases). For the CDR3, the DNA is TGTGCCAGCAGTGACGGAACTAGCTCCTACAATGAGCAGTTCTTC. Translation gives CASSDGTSSYNEQFF.